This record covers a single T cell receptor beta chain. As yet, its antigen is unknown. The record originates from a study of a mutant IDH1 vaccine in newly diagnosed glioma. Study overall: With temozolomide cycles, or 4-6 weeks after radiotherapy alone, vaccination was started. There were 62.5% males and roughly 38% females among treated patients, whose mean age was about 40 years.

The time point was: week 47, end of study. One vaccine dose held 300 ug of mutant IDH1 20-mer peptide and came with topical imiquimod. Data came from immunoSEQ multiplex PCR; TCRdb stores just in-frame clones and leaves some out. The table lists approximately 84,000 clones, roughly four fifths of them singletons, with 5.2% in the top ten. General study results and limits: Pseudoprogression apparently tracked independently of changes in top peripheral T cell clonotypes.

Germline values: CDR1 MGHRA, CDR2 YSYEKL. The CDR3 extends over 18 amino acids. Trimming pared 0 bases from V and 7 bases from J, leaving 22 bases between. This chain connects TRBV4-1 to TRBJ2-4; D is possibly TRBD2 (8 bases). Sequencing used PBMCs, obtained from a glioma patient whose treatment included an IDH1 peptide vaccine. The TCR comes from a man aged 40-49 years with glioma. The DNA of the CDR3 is TGCGCCAGCAGCCAAGAATATCTCCCCCGGGGGGGACAGAACATTCAGTACTTC. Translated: CASSQEYLPRGGQNIQYF.